Given below is one TCR beta chain in context. As yet, its antigen is unknown. Some clones are missing from TCRdb's copy, which holds only in-frame ones; the method was immunoSEQ multiplex PCR. Counted here are roughly 2.2 million clones, 93% occurring once; the ten biggest clones make up 0.35% to 0.5%. This specimen comes from a study of shared clonotypes between healthy human individuals. Study as a whole: The donors, a couple of women and a few men, were aged 18 to 49.

Broader study findings: What limited the represented genetic and exposure-history diversity was the small number of donors. With a handful of donors compared, 4.5% to 6.5% of naive CD4 clonotypes were shared. Sampling covered nothing but blood. Tissue TCR repertoires likely differ from those found in blood.

The CDR3 extends over 14 amino acids. V lost 4 bases, J lost 4 bases, and 8 bases lay in between. Per the germline V gene, CDR1 is SGHDN and CDR2 is FVKESK. The chain is built from TRBV14 and TRBJ1-6; D is undetermined. This TCR was recovered from a man between 18 and 29 years old in good health. Some clones in this sample may be carry-over from other donors' samples. The sample was naive CD4+ T cells from PBMCs. The subset was: CD45RA+ positively selected. CDR3 region: CASSLTAYNSPLHF. CDR3 DNA sequence: TGTGCCAGCAGCCTGACGGCTTATAATTCACCCCTCCACTTT.